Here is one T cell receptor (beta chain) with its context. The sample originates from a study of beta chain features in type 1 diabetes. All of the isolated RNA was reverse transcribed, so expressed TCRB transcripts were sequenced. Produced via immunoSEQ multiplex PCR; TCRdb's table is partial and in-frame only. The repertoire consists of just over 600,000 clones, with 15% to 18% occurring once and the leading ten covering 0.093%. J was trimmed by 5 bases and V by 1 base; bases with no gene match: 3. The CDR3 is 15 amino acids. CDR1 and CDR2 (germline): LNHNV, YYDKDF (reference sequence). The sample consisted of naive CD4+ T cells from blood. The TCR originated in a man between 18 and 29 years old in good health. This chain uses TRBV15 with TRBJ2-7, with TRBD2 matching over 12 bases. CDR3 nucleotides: TGTGCCACCAGCAGAGGGACTAGCGGGGTAGACGAGCAGTACTTC. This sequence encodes CATSRGTSGVDEQYF.